This is a list of T cell receptor beta chains from one sample in a study of shared clonotypes between healthy human individuals. Sequenced by immunoSEQ multiplex PCR; TCRdb stores in-frame clones only, minus some. The sample holds 2 million to 3 million clones, around 90% seen once. Sequencing used naive CD4+ T cells sorted from blood. The receptors were sampled from a young man in good health. The CDR3 runs from the conserved cysteine through the conserved F or W. D genes are given only for firm matches. Some rows mark clone size as missing; the rest say once, few, many or name a class of expanded clone.

CASTGTGDTEAFF,TGTGCCAGCACCGGGACAGGGGACACTGAAGCTTTCTTT,NA,TRBJ1-1,TRBV5-5,13,TRBD1
CASSLGHDTDTQYF,TGTGCCAGCAGCCTCGGACATGACACAGATACGCAGTATTTT,NA,TRBJ2-3,TRBV6-4,14,NA
CASSTLDRDSQPQHF,TGTGCCAGTAGTACCCTAGACAGGGATAGCCAGCCCCAGCATTTT,NA,TRBJ1-5,TRBV19,15,TRBD1
CASSPDRGQPQHF,TGCGCCAGCAGCCCGGACAGGGGCCAGCCCCAGCATTTT,NA,TRBJ1-5,TRBV5-1,13,TRBD1
CASRGGGSTDTQYF,TGTGCCAGCAGGGGGGGAGGTAGCACAGATACGCAGTATTTT,once,TRBJ2-3,TRBV2,14,NA
CASSSGLAGFSYEQYF,TGTGCCAGCAGCTCGGGACTAGCGGGATTCTCCTACGAGCAGTACTTC,NA,TRBJ2-7,TRBV5-4,16,TRBD2
CASRTSDTYNEQFF,TGTGCCAGCAGGACTAGCGATACCTACAATGAGCAGTTCTTC,NA,TRBJ2-1,TRBV6-6,14,TRBD2
CASSRWGTSGFDGELFF,TGTGCCAGCAGCCGATGGGGGACTAGCGGGTTCGACGGGGAGCTGTTTTTT,NA,TRBJ2-2,TRBV14,17,TRBD2
CAWSVGTGSRAHEQFF,TGTGCCTGGAGTGTAGGGACAGGGAGTCGAGCGCATGAGCAGTTCTTC,NA,TRBJ2-1,TRBV30,16,TRBD1
CATTFGQGGNQPQHF,TGTGCCACCACATTCGGACAGGGGGGGAATCAGCCCCAGCATTTT,NA,TRBJ1-5,TRBV19,15,TRBD1
CASSAPRGTTNYGYTF,TGTGCCAGCAGCGCGCCTAGAGGGACAACCAACTATGGCTACACCTTC,NA,TRBJ1-2,TRBV7-2,16,NA
CASSSPRLLLSNQPQHF,TGTGCCAGCAGTTCTCCCCGGCTACTCCTTAGCAATCAGCCCCAGCATTTT,NA,TRBJ1-5,TRBV28,17,NA
CAIREAPGLPETQYF,TGTGCCATCAGGGAAGCCCCCGGACTTCCGGAGACCCAGTACTTC,NA,TRBJ2-5,TRBV10-3,15,NA
CASSPRVGTSGSNTGELFF,TGTGCCAGCTCACCGCGGGTCGGGACTAGCGGCTCGAACACCGGGGAGCTGTTTTTT,NA,TRBJ2-2,TRBV18,19,TRBD2
CASSYGDRDNYGYTF,TGTGCCAGCAGTTATGGGGACAGGGATAACTATGGCTACACCTTC,NA,TRBJ1-2,TRBV28,15,TRBD1
CASSSTDRVPSGANVLTF,TGTGCCAGCAGTTCGACCGACAGGGTTCCCTCTGGGGCCAACGTCCTGACTTTC,NA,TRBJ2-6,TRBV28,18,TRBD1
CASSDHGTGRGELFF,TGTGCCAGCAGCGATCATGGGACAGGACGGGGGGAGCTGTTTTTT,NA,TRBJ2-2,TRBV5-4,15,TRBD1
CASSRTGGYVVQLFF,TGTGCCAGCAGCAGGACAGGAGGTTATGTGGTGCAGCTGTTTTTT,NA,TRBJ2-2,TRBV2,15,TRBD1
CATTGTLQETQYF,TGTGCCACCACCGGGACACTTCAAGAGACCCAGTACTTC,NA,TRBJ2-5,TRBV10-3,13,NA
CASSLGRHYEQYF,TGCGCCAGCAGCCTTGGACGACACTACGAGCAGTACTTC,NA,TRBJ2-7,TRBV5-1,13,NA
CASSYSGGNTEAFF,TGTGCCAGCAGTTACTCTGGGGGTAACACTGAAGCTTTCTTT,NA,TRBJ1-1,TRBV6-5,14,NA
CSATGNTEAFF,TGCAGTGCTACGGGGAACACTGAAGCTTTCTTT,few,TRBJ1-1,TRBV20-1,11,NA